The 31 T cell receptor beta chains in this list originate from one sample, sequenced in a study of blood T cell repertoires in COVID-19. Assay: immunoSEQ multiplex PCR; the TCRdb copy retains only in-frame clones and omits some. Of about 200,000 clones in the sample, approximately 84% were seen once. What was sequenced was peripheral blood. The receptors come from a woman aged 80 or over with acute or convalescent COVID-19.

Note on this clone: A read error may explain this, as a much larger clone is one base away. The chain combines TRBV7-9 with TRBJ1-1; tentative D call: TRBD1 (6 bases). This CDR3 has 13 residues. V lost 5 bases and J 8 bases, leaving 15 bases between the germline ends. Per germline, CDR1 SEHNR and CDR2 FQNEAQ (reference sequence). In DNA form, the CDR3 reads TGTGCCAGCAGCACTGTGGGGGGGGCGGAAGCTTTCTTT. This encodes CASSTVGGAEAFF.

This clone appeared a single time. V is TRBV14 and J is TRBJ2-1; 13 bases are shared with TRBD2. This CDR3 has 17 residues. V lost 4 bases to trimming and J lost 3 bases; unmatched junction nucleotides: 6. Germline CDR1 and CDR2: SGHDN and FVKESK. CDR3 sequence reads: CASSPTSGRAGYNEQFF. The CDR3 DNA sequence: TGTGCCAGCAGCCCTACTAGCGGGAGGGCGGGCTACAATGAGCAGTTCTTC.

This clone occurred once. This chain uses TRBV7-2 with TRBJ2-5; possible D gene TRBD1, 6 bases. Trimming cost V 3 bases and J 5 bases, with 13 bases left between them. The CDR3 sequence is 14 residues long. The germline CDR1 and CDR2 sequences are SGHTA and FQGNSA. The CDR3 is CASSLSGAVETQYF. Written as DNA, the CDR3 is TGTGCCAGCAGCTTGTCAGGGGCTGTGGAGACCCAGTACTTC.

This clone was detected a few times. The gene calls are TRBV10-3 and TRBJ2-3; 8 bases map to TRBD2. The germline V gene encodes CDR1 ENHRY and CDR2 SYGVKD. Trimming cost V 3 bases and J 2 bases; bases outside gene matches: 1. This CDR3 contains 14 residues. CDR3 coding DNA: TGTGCCATCAGTGACGGGAGGGTCACAGATACGCAGTATTTT. Its translation: CAISDGRVTDTQYF.

The chain carries TRBV5-1 and TRBJ1-2; 12 bases fit TRBD1. This CDR3 spans 15 amino acids. Germline values: CDR1 SGHRS, CDR2 YFSETQ. V shed 3 bases, J shed 6 bases, and the junction held 6 bases outside the gene matches. In DNA form, the CDR3 reads TGCGCCAGCAGCTCCGGGACAGGGGGCTTAGATGGCTACACCTTC. Amino acid sequence: CASSSGTGGLDGYTF.

The chain carries TRBV5-1 and TRBJ1-1; 8 bases fit TRBD1. This CDR3 contains 18 residues. Trimming removed 0 bases from V and 5 bases from J; junction bases left unmatched: 15. CDR1 is SGHRS, CDR2 YFSETQ, per germline. This CDR3 is CASSLVGTGNIPGTEAFF. Here the CDR3 DNA reads TGCGCCAGCAGCTTGGTCGGGACAGGCAATATCCCCGGAACTGAAGCTTTCTTT.

The genes are TRBV5-1 and TRBJ2-3; TRBD2 is a possible D gene (5 bases). Germline V gene sequence: CDR1 SGHRS, CDR2 YFSETQ. CDR3 length equals 14 residues. Trimming removed 0 bases from V and 4 bases from J, with 9 bases in between. The CDR3 DNA follows: TGCGCCAGCAGCTTGGGGCTAGCCGCAGATACGCAGTATTTT. Translated: CASSLGLAADTQYF.

The chain uses TRBV4-3 and TRBJ2-5; tentatively, D is TRBD1 (6 bases). This CDR3 has 16 residues. Germline V lookup: CDR1 LGHNA, CDR2 YSLEER. V was cut by 0 bases and J by 1 base, with 12 bases left in between. The CDR3 reads CASSQDYRAGQETQYF. The CDR3 nucleotides read TGCGCCAGCAGCCAAGATTACAGGGCGGGCCAAGAGACCCAGTACTTC.

This clone appeared once. This chain joins TRBV4-1 and TRBJ2-3; 7 positions agree with TRBD2. Germline trimming cut 4 bases from V and 4 bases from J; bases unmatched to any gene: 8. This CDR3 is 15 amino acids long. Germline V gene data show CDR1 as MGHRA and CDR2 as YSYEKL. The CDR3 DNA reads as TGCGCCAGCAGCCCGTCCGGCGGGAGCCCAGATACGCAGTATTTT. The encoded protein is CASSPSGGSPDTQYF.

The rearrangement joins TRBV18 to TRBJ1-1; 10 bases fit TRBD1. Germline CDR1 is KGHSH and CDR2 is LQKENI. The CDR3 loop spans 13 amino acids. Losses at the gene ends were 8 bases for V and 8 bases for J; bases not matched to a gene: 8. CDR3: CASTPGQGIEAFF. In DNA, the CDR3 is TGTGCCAGCACCCCGGGACAGGGGATAGAAGCTTTCTTT.

The chain uses TRBV7-9 and TRBJ2-3, with TRBD2 as a possible D gene (6 bases). This CDR3 comprises 15 residues. V was cut by 5 bases and J by 0 bases, with 12 bases left in between. CDR1 is SEHNR, CDR2 FQNEAQ, per germline (reference sequence). CDR3 loop: CASSASGYSTDTQYF. CDR3 coding DNA: TGTGCCAGCAGCGCCAGCGGGTATAGCACAGATACGCAGTATTTT.

This clone was counted once. The rearrangement joins TRBV6-6 to TRBJ2-1; possibly TRBD2 for D (5 bases). V dropped 6 bases and J dropped 5 bases, with 17 bases sitting between them. CDR3 size: 15 residues. CDR1 and CDR2 from the germline V gene are MNHNY and SVGAGI (reference sequence). The CDR3 DNA is TGTGCCAGCAGGGACTCCCCCCAAACAAACAATGAGCAGTTCTTC. This translates into CASRDSPQTNNEQFF.

This clone has just one count. The genes are TRBV4-2 and TRBJ1-1; perhaps TRBD1 as D (5 bases). Germline values: CDR1 LGHNA, CDR2 YNFKEQ. This CDR3 is 13 amino acids long. Between the trimmed V and J ends, which lost 0 bases and 12 bases, there was a span of 14 bases. The CDR3 DNA sequence: TGTGCCAGCAGCCAAGACGGCGGCGGGACCCCTTTCTTT. Translated: CASSQDGGGTPFF.

This sequence joins TRBV5-1 and TRBJ1-2, with TRBD1 identical over 8 bases. Germline trimming cut 4 bases from V and 6 bases from J; bases unmatched to any gene: 8. Germline V lookup: CDR1 SGHRS, CDR2 YFSETQ. The CDR3 is 14 amino acids. The DNA for the CDR3 is TGCGCCAGCAGCATATCGACAGGGGTGAATGGCTACACCTTC. This codes for CASSISTGVNGYTF.

The chain combines TRBV6-5 with TRBJ2-7, with a weak D call TRBD1 (6 bases). CDR1 and CDR2 from the germline V gene are MNHEY and SVGAGI. V lost 0 bases to trimming and J lost 3 bases, with 12 bases between them. The CDR3 contains 15 residues. This CDR3 is CASSYSLTGVYEQYF. The CDR3 coding sequence is TGTGCCAGCAGTTACTCATTGACAGGTGTCTACGAGCAGTACTTC.

CDR3 sequence (DNA): TGTGCCAGCAGCCAAGAGCCCGGGTATGGCTACACCTTC. It yields the protein CASSQEPGYGYTF. The chain recombines TRBV3-1 (or the pseudogene TRBV3-2) with TRBJ1-2; no reliable D call. Germline V gives CDR1 LGHDT, CDR2 YNNKEL (reference sequence). This CDR3 has 13 residues. V was trimmed by 0 bases and J by 5 bases, leaving 7 bases between them.

This chain connects TRBV5-1 to TRBJ2-3, with 9 bases that match TRBD2. This CDR3 contains 16 residues. Germline V gene lookup returns CDR1 SGHRS and CDR2 YFSETQ. V shed 2 bases and J 7 bases; nucleotides not matched to a gene: 11. This CDR3 reads CASSFVAGASSNTQYF. The CDR3 bases are TGCGCCAGCAGCTTTGTAGCGGGAGCATCAAGCAATACGCAGTATTTT. The full variable domain, with the rest looked up from reference TRBV5-1 and TRBJ2-3, is KAGVTQTPRYLIKTRGQQVTLSCSPISGHRSVSWYQQTPGQGLQFLFEYFSETQRNKGNFPGRFSGRQFSNSRSEMNVSTLELGDSALYLCASSFVAGASSNTQYFGPGTRLTVL.

The chain joins TRBV24-1 to TRBJ2-5, with 7 bases that match TRBD1. The CDR3 contains 16 residues. Germline V gene lookup returns CDR1 KGHDR and CDR2 SFDVKD. Losses at the gene ends were 5 bases for V and 2 bases for J; bases not matched to a gene: 10. The CDR3: CATSAPAGTAQETQYF. DNA for the CDR3: TGTGCCACCAGTGCACCCGCCGGGACAGCACAAGAGACCCAGTACTTC.

The genes are TRBV6-6 and TRBJ2-6; TRBD1 is a possible D gene (5 bases). The CDR3 covers 12 residues. Germline loops: CDR1 MNHNY, CDR2 SVGAGI (reference sequence). Trimming left V 7 bases short and J 8 bases short, with 9 bases between. The CDR3 spells CASNTGTNVLTF. CDR3 DNA sequence: TGTGCCAGCAATACAGGAACCAACGTCCTGACTTTC.

This clone was counted only a few times. The V and J genes are TRBV5-1 and TRBJ1-1; D is undetermined. Germline CDR1 and CDR2: SGHRS and YFSETQ. V was trimmed by 3 bases and J by 5 bases, leaving 11 bases between them. The CDR3 contains 13 residues. The CDR3, as DNA: TGCGCCAGCAGCTCTGGAGGGTGGACTGAAGCTTTCTTT. Its translation: CASSSGGWTEAFF.

The chain combines TRBV9 with TRBJ2-3, with D possibly TRBD1 on 5 matching bases. Germline V CDR1 and CDR2: SGDLS, YYNGEE. CDR3 length: 15 amino acids. Trimming stripped 2 bases from V and 2 bases from J, with 12 bases between. The CDR3 DNA is TGTGCCAGCAGCGTCGGACAACCCAACACAGATACGCAGTATTTT. Its translation: CASSVGQPNTDTQYF.

The V call is TRBV27, the J call TRBJ1-6, with no clear D. From germline, CDR1 is MNHEY and CDR2 SMNVEV (reference sequence). Trimming removed 3 bases at V and 3 bases at J, with 9 bases between. The CDR3 has 15 amino acids. The CDR3 bases are TGTGCCAGCAGTTTGGGCCCAGACTATAATTCACCCCTCCACTTT. This gives the protein CASSLGPDYNSPLHF.

The V call is TRBV9, the J call TRBJ2-7, with 10 positions matching TRBD1. The CDR3 spans 15 residues. Germline values: CDR1 SGDLS, CDR2 YYNGEE. Trimming at V came to 3 bases and at J to 5 bases, leaving 8 bases not matched to a gene. The CDR3 sequence is CASSAQTGGANEQYF. In DNA form, the CDR3 reads TGTGCCAGCAGCGCCCAGACAGGGGGCGCTAACGAGCAGTACTTC.

The V and J genes are TRBV6-5 and TRBJ1-2, with a tentative D call TRBD1 (5 bases). The CDR3 contains 13 residues. The germline CDR1 and CDR2 sequences are MNHEY and SVGAGI. With 6 bases removed from V and 4 bases from J, the gap between germline ends came to 12 bases. The CDR3 DNA reads TGTGCCAGCAGCGGAAGACAGTTCTATGGCTACACCTTC. It is translated as CASSGRQFYGYTF.

The rearrangement uses TRBV6-5 and TRBJ1-6; D perhaps matches TRBD1 (6 bases). The CDR3 runs 15 residues. Trimming left V 0 bases short and J 5 bases short, with 8 bases between. Germline V lookup: CDR1 MNHEY, CDR2 SVGAGI. The CDR3 protein is CASSYSWTDNSPLHF. The CDR3, as DNA: TGTGCCAGCAGTTACTCATGGACAGATAATTCACCCCTCCACTTT.

The genes are TRBV20-1 and TRBJ1-1; D gene unclear. This CDR3 has 11 residues. Deletions cut 3 bases from V and 8 bases from J, with 10 bases between. The V gene's germline CDR1 is DFQATT and CDR2 SNEGSKA (reference sequence). The CDR3 region has the DNA TGCAGTGCTAGCTATGGGCCAGAAGCTTTCTTT. This translates into CSASYGPEAFF.

This chain connects TRBV7-2 to TRBJ1-2, with TRBD1 as a possible D gene (5 bases). The CDR3 sequence is 15 residues long. V lost 7 bases and J lost 6, with 21 bases in between. The V gene's germline CDR1 is SGHTA and CDR2 FQGNSA. The CDR3, as DNA: TGTGCCAGCACCCCTAGTCCGGGGGTCACTAATGGCTACACCTTC. This codes for CASTPSPGVTNGYTF.

The chain combines TRBV6-2 or TRBV6-3 with TRBJ1-1, with unresolved D. Germline lookup yields CDR1 MNHEY and CDR2 SVGEGT. Trimming shortened V by 6 bases and J by 5 bases, and 13 bases separated the two germline ends. This CDR3 is built from 13 residues. CDR3 amino acids: CASSPAGGTEAFF. CDR3 DNA: TGTGCCAGCAGCCCCGCGGGCGGAACTGAAGCTTTCTTT.

V gene TRBV7-2 combines with J gene TRBJ2-3; 7 bases agree with TRBD2. The CDR3 contains 15 residues. Germline CDR1 reads SGHTA; CDR2 reads FQGNSA. V gave up 5 bases and J gave up 2 bases; unmatched junction bases: 7. CDR3 DNA sequence: TGTGCCAGCAGCCCAAAAGCGGGGATCACAGATACGCAGTATTTT. It specifies CASSPKAGITDTQYF.

This clone has just one count. The V and J genes are TRBV18 and TRBJ1-1; 9 nucleotides agree with TRBD1. The CDR3 covers 14 residues. Per the germline V gene, CDR1 is KGHSH and CDR2 is LQKENI. Trimming took 3 bases from V and 2 from J; bases not matched to a gene: 1. CDR3 protein: CASSPDRGNTEAFF. The CDR3 DNA reads as TGTGCCAGCTCACCGGACAGGGGTAACACTGAAGCTTTCTTT.

This chain connects TRBV4-2 to TRBJ2-1, with 11 bases lining up with TRBD2. The CDR3 extends over 16 amino acids. The J segment lost 7 bases and the V segment lost 6 bases, leaving 11 bases of the junction unmatched. Per germline, CDR1 LGHNA and CDR2 YNFKEQ. The CDR3 DNA sequence: TGTGCCAGCAGATCGACTAGCGGGACCCAGGTGAATGAGCAGTTCTTC. As protein: CASRSTSGTQVNEQFF.